What follows describes a single T cell receptor (beta chain). The antigen this receptor binds is unknown. No much larger clonotype is one base removed from it; base qualities were not supplied. The sample's treatment or condition label, decoded: allogeneic hematopoietic cell transplantation with graft depleted of TCRalphabeta T cells and CD19 B cells. TCRalphabeta/CD19-depleted allogeneic hematopoietic cell grafts were given to the transplant recipients, all of whom were children. Library method: PCR. Sequencing took place on an Illumina HiSeq 2500. TCR library preparation used molecular barcoding, with unique molecular identifiers applied to normalize quantification of the TCRbeta repertoire. Starting from the raw public reads, TCRdb applied fastp trimming at Q25, assembled clones with MiXCR and retained in-frame beta chains. Rows are combined by CDR3 protein, so each entry shows the most common genes and DNA. The sample includes hundreds of thousands of distinct CDR3 sequences, with 10% to 15% observed a single time. In total, the top ten clones hold about 2.2% of the sample.

This entry belongs to a study of T-cell reconstitution after alpha-beta-depleted transplantation in children (dated by TCRdb to about 2016). For context, the study as a whole: Using TCR repertoire profiling, the study followed T-cell immune reconstitution in a quantitative way in children after TCRalphabeta/CD19-depleted allogeneic hematopoietic cell transplantation. Summary of the overall study and its limitations: In some patients, the high TCRbeta diversity seen at day 60 was put down to recipient T cells and intrathymic progenitors that had survived conditioning. Hyperexpanded clone frequencies declined over subsequent months; after one year, T-cell counts and TCRbeta diversity were mostly attributed to newly produced T cells. The apparently early recovery of alphabetaT-cell counts about two months after transplant reportedly depended on only several hundred rapidly expanded clones that came from non-depleted graft cells.

Taken from the germline V gene, the CDR1 and CDR2 loops are KGHSH and LQKENI. Trimming takes 3 bases from V and 5 bases from J, and the germline ends sit 14 bases apart. The CDR3 holds 14 amino acids from the cysteine to the phenylalanine. The read is trimmed to its CDR3 DNA, 42 bases read in frame from base 1. This sequence originates from a male patient younger than 18 who had a stem cell transplant for acute myeloid leukemia, so the T cells may come from the graft donor. This sequence uses TRBV18 and TRBJ2-7, with no confidently assigned D gene. Specimen: PBMCs, mostly from graft donor cells, collected 360 days after TCRalphabeta/CD19-depleted stem cell transplant. For the CDR3, the sequence is CASSPGVRSDEQYF. The nucleotide sequence is given as TGTGCCAGCTCACCTGGGGTGCGGTCCGACGAGCAGTACTTC.